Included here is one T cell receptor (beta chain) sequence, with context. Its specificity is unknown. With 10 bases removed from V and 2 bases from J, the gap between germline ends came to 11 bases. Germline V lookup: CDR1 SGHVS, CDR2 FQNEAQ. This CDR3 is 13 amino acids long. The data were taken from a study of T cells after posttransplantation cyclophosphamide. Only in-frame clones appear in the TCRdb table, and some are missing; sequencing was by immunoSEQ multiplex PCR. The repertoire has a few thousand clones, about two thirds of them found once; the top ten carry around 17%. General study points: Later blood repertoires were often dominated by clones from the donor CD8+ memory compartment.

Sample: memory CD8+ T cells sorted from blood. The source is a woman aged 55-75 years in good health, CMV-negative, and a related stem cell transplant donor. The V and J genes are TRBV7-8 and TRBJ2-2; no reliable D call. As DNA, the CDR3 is TGTGCCACAGGCCTGTCCAACACCGGGGAGCTGTTTTTT. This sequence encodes CATGLSNTGELFF. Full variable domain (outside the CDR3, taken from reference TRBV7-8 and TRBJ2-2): GAGVSQSPRYKVAKRGQDVALRCDPISGHVSLFWYQQALGQGPEFLTYFQNEAQLDKSGLPSDRFFAERPEGSVSTLKIQRTQQEDSAVYLCATGLSNTGELFFGEGSRLTVL.